This TCR beta chain derives from a study of blood T cell repertoires in COVID-19. Across the study: There were acute and convalescent COVID-19 samples, and they came from the United States, Italy and Spain. Nucleic acid was either cDNA or gDNA, and it came from T cells, B-cell-depleted T cells, or PBMCs.

Repertoires were generated with immunoSEQ multiplex PCR, while TCRdb's copy carries only in-frame clones and drops some. The data contain a few hundred thousand clones, roughly 88% of them singletons. The germline V gene has CDR1 SGDLS and CDR2 YYNGEE. This CDR3 spans 16 amino acids. Germline trimming cut 0 bases from V and 3 bases from J; bases unmatched to any gene: 3. The sequence was collected from a woman aged 25 to 39 with acute or convalescent COVID-19. The rearrangement links TRBV9 to TRBJ2-1, with TRBD2 matching 10 bases. The sample comprised peripheral blood. CDR3 amino acids: CASSVGGLADYNEQFF. The CDR3 DNA sequence: TGTGCCAGCAGCGTAGGAGGACTAGCGGACTACAATGAGCAGTTCTTC.